Presented here are 13 T cell receptor beta chains from one specimen sequenced in a study of T cells in Graves' hyperthyroidism and ophthalmopathy. TCR beta CDR3 sequences were amplified from RNA transcripts. TCR CDR3 underwent first-round RT-PCR with the HTBI primer set. Each CDR3 protein is one row after TCRdb ran MiXCR on the multiplex PCR reads. The data show 250,000 to 350,000 distinct CDR3 sequences, about 15% seen once. The material sequenced was blood. The receptors were gathered from a man under 40 with Graves' hyperthyroidism.

This clonotype was recorded at least ten times. The gene calls are TRBV11-2 and TRBJ2-5; no definite D call. V was cut by 4 bases and J by 1 base, with 16 bases left in between. The CDR3 runs 16 residues. Germline V gives CDR1 SGHAT, CDR2 FQNNGV. Written as DNA, the CDR3 is TGTGCCAGCAGCTCCTATATAACACGGATCCAAGAGACCCAGTACTTC. This gives the protein CASSSYITRIQETQYF.

This CDR3 is CASIRVFQPQHF. CDR3 coding DNA: TGTGCCAGCATTCGTGTCTTCCAGCCCCAGCATTTT. J is TRBJ1-5 and V is TRBV25-1; no firm D call. Germline-derived CDR1 and CDR2 are MGHDK and SYGVNS. The CDR3 loop spans 12 amino acids. Trimming removed 7 bases at V and 7 bases at J, with 11 bases between.

This clonotype was seen at least ten times. The rearrangement uses TRBV12-3 or TRBV12-4 and TRBJ2-1; TRBD2 aligns across 9 bases. This CDR3 region has 15 residues. V shed 4 bases and J 6 bases; nucleotides not matched to a gene: 7. CDR3 loop: CASSSGSGSTNEQFF. CDR3 DNA sequence: TGTGCCAGCAGTTCTGGTAGCGGGAGCACCAATGAGCAGTTCTTC.

This clonotype was detected many times. J is TRBJ2-2 and V is TRBV11-2; D gene ambiguous. The V and J ends lost 1 base and 13 bases respectively, with 10 bases between them. There are 12 residues in the CDR3. Germline CDR1 is SGHAT and CDR2 is FQNNGV. The CDR3 DNA sequence: TGTGCCAGCAGCTTAGGGCCCCTGGGGCTGTTTTTT. Its translation: CASSLGPLGLFF.

There are a few counts of this clonotype. The V gene is TRBV2, the J gene TRBJ2-2; 12 positions match TRBD2. The length of the CDR3 is 15 residues. V shed 7 bases, J shed 5 bases, and the junction held 5 bases outside the gene matches. The germline gives CDR1 SNHLY, CDR2 FYNNEI. The CDR3 coding sequence is TGTGCCAGCACCTTACTAGCGGGAGGAACCGGGGAGCTGTTTTTT. This gives the protein CASTLLAGGTGELFF.

The sample holds one count of this clonotype. The rearrangement joins TRBV29-1 to TRBJ2-7; D may be TRBD1 (6 bases). V lost 7 bases and J 0 bases, leaving 16 bases between the germline ends. This CDR3 region has 14 residues. From germline, CDR1 is SQVTM and CDR2 ANQGSEA. This chain's CDR3 is CSARGTRSSYEQYF. The CDR3, as DNA: TGCAGCGCTAGGGGGACAAGGAGCTCCTACGAGCAGTACTTC.

This clonotype has a count of ten or more. The chain joins TRBV5-4 to TRBJ1-2; no firm D call. CDR3 size: 13 residues. V shed 2 bases and J shed 8 bases, with 13 bases lying between them. Germline assignment: CDR1 SGHNT and CDR2 YYREEE (reference sequence). The chain's CDR3 is CASSFSGFIGYTF. CDR3 DNA sequence: TGTGCCAGCAGCTTCTCGGGGTTTATCGGCTACACCTTC.

This clonotype was recorded at least ten times. V is TRBV18 and J is TRBJ2-7; no clear D gene. Germline V gene sequence: CDR1 KGHSH, CDR2 LQKENI. The CDR3 runs 12 residues. The V and J ends lost 3 bases and 3 bases respectively, with 6 bases between them. CDR3 protein: CASSPANYEQYF. The CDR3 DNA is TGTGCCAGCTCACCGGCGAACTACGAGCAGTACTTC.

In its sample, this clonotype was seen many times. The CDR3 nucleotides are TGCAGCGTTCAGGGATACAATGAGCAGTTCTTC. This translates into CSVQGYNEQFF. The V gene is TRBV29-1, the J gene TRBJ2-1; a weak D match, TRBD1 (5 bases). Germline V gene data show CDR1 as SQVTM and CDR2 as ANQGSEA. This CDR3 has 11 amino acids. Trimming pared 5 bases from V and 4 bases from J, leaving 6 bases between.

Concerning this clonotype itself: A much larger clonotype is one base distant, so this may be a read error. This chain connects TRBV11-1 to TRBJ1-5; a possible D gene is TRBD1 (5 bases). The germline V and J ends were trimmed by 1 base and 6 bases, with 13 bases remaining between them. From germline, CDR1 is SGHAT and CDR2 FQDESV (reference sequence). The CDR3 is made up of 15 amino acids. CDR3 sequence (DNA): TGTGCCAGCAGCTTAGGAGCAGACAGTAGTCAGCCCCAGCATTTT. It is translated as CASSLGADSSQPQHF.

This clonotype was recorded a few times. The chain uses TRBV2 and TRBJ2-7; D is uncertain. The germline V gene has CDR1 SNHLY and CDR2 FYNNEI. The V end was cut by 7 bases, the J end by 4 bases, with 14 bases between. The CDR3 consists of 13 residues. In DNA, the CDR3 is TGTGCCAGCATCCTTCCGAACTTGTACGAGCAGTACTTC. It codes for CASILPNLYEQYF. The whole variable domain, remainder taken from reference TRBV2 and TRBJ2-7, is EPEVTQTPSHQVTQMGQEVILRCVPISNHLYFYWYRQILGQKVEFLVSFYNNEISEKSEIFDDQFSVERPDGSNFTLKIRSTKLEDSAMYFCASILPNLYEQYFGPGTRLTVT.

The chain uses TRBV27 and TRBJ1-1, with D perhaps TRBD1 (5 bases). The germline V and J ends were trimmed by 3 bases and 6 bases, with 8 bases remaining between them. This CDR3 is built from 12 residues. Germline V lookup: CDR1 MNHEY, CDR2 SMNVEV (reference sequence). The CDR3 region is CASSLKGSEAFF. In DNA form, the CDR3 reads TGTGCCAGCAGTTTGAAGGGGTCTGAAGCTTTCTTT.

This clonotype was seen only a few times. V usage is TRBV3-1 and J usage is TRBJ2-4, with 12 positions matching TRBD2. The CDR3 covers 17 residues. Germline CDR1 LGHDT, CDR2 YNNKEL (reference sequence). Trimming removed 1 base from V and 0 bases from J; junction bases left unmatched: 1. CDR3 amino acids: CASSQGLAGVAKNIQYF. The CDR3 bases are TGTGCCAGCAGCCAAGGACTAGCGGGAGTAGCCAAAAACATTCAGTACTTC. Full variable domain (missing parts from reference TRBV3-1 and TRBJ2-4): DTAVSQTPKYLVTQMGNDKSIKCEQNLGHDTMYWYKQDSKKFLKIMFSYNNKELIINETVPNRFSPKSPDKAHLNLHINSLELGDSAVYFCASSQGLAGVAKNIQYFGAGTRLSVL.